The rows below give T cell receptor beta chains drawn from one sample of a study of blood T cell repertoires in COVID-19. The data were produced by immunoSEQ multiplex PCR, yet TCRdb's version contains in-frame clones alone and is incomplete. The table lists some 390,000 clones, approximately 91% of them singletons. The sequencing input was peripheral blood. These receptors all come from a woman aged 40-49 years with COVID-19, enrolled during active disease. CDR3s include the opening cysteine and the closing phenylalanine or tryptophan. D genes are given only for firm matches. Not every row has a clone size; where given, it reads once, few, many or a size class.

TRBD2 | 16 | TRBJ2-1 | . | TRBV5-6 | TGTGCCAGCAGCTTCATTGCGGGAGGGGACTACAATGAGCAGTTCTTC | CASSFIAGGDYNEQFF
TRBD2 | 14 | TRBJ2-7 | . | TRBV27 | TGTGCCAGCAGTTTTCGGCGGGAGGTCTACGAGCAGTACTTC | CASSFRREVYEQYF
. | 14 | TRBJ2-7 | . | TRBV4-1 | TGCGCCAGCAGCCTATCCGGGGAGGCCTACGAGCAGTACTTC | CASSLSGEAYEQYF
TRBD1 | 15 | TRBJ2-2 | many | TRBV7-2 | TGTGCCAGCAGCCGGGACAGGGCGGACACCGGGGAGCTGTTTTTT | CASSRDRADTGELFF
TRBD2 | 14 | TRBJ2-3 | . | TRBV30 | TGTGCCTGGATAGCGGGAGGGCCCACAGATACGCAGTATTTT | CAWIAGGPTDTQYF
. | 14 | TRBJ2-7 | once | TRBV5-4 | TGTGCCAGCAGCCCCGGGGTACTTGGGGGGGAGCAGTACTTC | CASSPGVLGGEQYF
. | 18 | TRBJ1-4 | . | TRBV6-4 | TGTGCCAGCAGTCATCCAGGATATCAACTCGCAACTAATGAAAAACTGTTTTTT | CASSHPGYQLATNEKLFF
. | 13 | TRBJ1-2 | once | TRBV19 | TGTGCCAGTACCGACCGACAGACAAATGGCTACACCTTC | CASTDRQTNGYTF
. | 14 | TRBJ2-1 | . | TRBV27 | TGTGCCAGCAGGGGAGGGGGGGTCTACAATGAGCAGTTCTTC | CASRGGGVYNEQFF
TRBD1 | 16 | TRBJ1-1 | . | TRBV28 | TGTGCCAGCAGTCCCTTCCGGACAGGATTGAACACTGAAGCTTTCTTT | CASSPFRTGLNTEAFF
. | 14 | TRBJ1-3 | . | TRBV7-2 | TGTGCCAGCATCCTGGGGGCTTCTGGAAACACCATATATTTT | CASILGASGNTIYF
. | 14 | TRBJ2-7 | . | TRBV2 | TGTGCCAGCAGCGAATGGACTGGAACCTACGAGCAGTACTTC | CASSEWTGTYEQYF
. | 16 | TRBJ2-2 | . | TRBV30 | TGTGCCTGGAGTGCTCCTATAGCGGCCAACACCGGGGAGCTGTTTTTT | CAWSAPIAANTGELFF
. | 15 | TRBJ1-6 | . | TRBV15 | TGTGCCACCAGCAGATGGAGGGGCCAGAATTCACCCCTCCACTTT | CATSRWRGQNSPLHF
. | 14 | TRBJ2-7 | few | TRBV7-8 | TGTGCCAGCAGCAGACGGCGGGGCACCTACGAGCAGTACTTC | CASSRRRGTYEQYF
. | 17 | TRBJ1-4 | once | TRBV30 | TGTGCCTGGAGCGCATTCCGCCACCGCCCCTCGGATGAAAAACTGTTTTTT | CAWSAFRHRPSDEKLFF
. | 14 | TRBJ1-1 | once | TRBV27 | TGTGCCAGCAGCGGCGGACAGTTAAGAACTGAAGCTTTCTTT | CASSGGQLRTEAFF
TRBD1 | 14 | TRBJ2-7 | . | TRBV28 | TGTGCCAGCAGTCCGGGACAGGCTCCCTACGAGCAGTACTTC | CASSPGQAPYEQYF
. | 14 | TRBJ2-3 | . | TRBV19 | TGTGCCAGTAGGACCCGGCCCGGAGCAGATACGCAGTATTTT | CASRTRPGADTQYF
. | 14 | TRBJ1-6 | . | TRBV7-9 | TGTGCCAGCTCTGGACAGAGCGATAATTCACCCCTCCACTTT | CASSGQSDNSPLHF
. | 15 | TRBJ2-1 | . | TRBV11-3 | TGTGCCAGCAGCCGAGCGGGCGACTCCTACAATGAGCAGTTCTTC | CASSRAGDSYNEQFF
TRBD1 | 17 | TRBJ2-5 | . | TRBV24-1 | TGTGCCACCAGTGACCCAAGGACAGGGGCAGGGCAAGAGACCCAGTACTTC | CATSDPRTGAGQETQYF
. | 12 | TRBJ1-1 | . | TRBV7-8 | TGTGCCAGCAGCTCCAGCGGCACTGAAGCTTTCTTT | CASSSSGTEAFF
TRBD1 | 15 | TRBJ1-4 | . | TRBV18 | TGTGCCAGCTCGTCGGACAGGGTGGCTAATGAAAAACTGTTTTTT | CASSSDRVANEKLFF
. | 14 | TRBJ1-2 | . | TRBV28 | TGTGCCAGCAGTCCACAGGGCCTTCAGCGGGGCTACACCTTC | CASSPQGLQRGYTF
. | 13 | TRBJ2-5 | few | TRBV6-5 | TGTGCCAGCGAAGAAGGCGAGGCGGAGACCCAGTACTTC | CASEEGEAETQYF